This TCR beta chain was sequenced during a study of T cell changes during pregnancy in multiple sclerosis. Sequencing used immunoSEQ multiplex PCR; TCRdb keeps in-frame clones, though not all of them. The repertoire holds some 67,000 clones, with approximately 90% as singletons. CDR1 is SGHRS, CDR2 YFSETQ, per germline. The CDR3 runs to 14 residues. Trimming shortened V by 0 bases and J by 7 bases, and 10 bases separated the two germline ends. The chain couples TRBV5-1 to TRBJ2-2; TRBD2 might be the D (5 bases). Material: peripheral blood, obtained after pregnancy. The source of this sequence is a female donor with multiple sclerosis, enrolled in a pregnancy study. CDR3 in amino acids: CASSLDSAGGELFF. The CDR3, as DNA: TGCGCCAGCAGCTTGGATAGCGCGGGCGGGGAGCTGTTTTTT.